These 25 T cell receptor beta chains share one sample of origin, sequenced in a study of regulatory T cells in long-lasting Graves disease. iRepertoire HTBI primers and Arm-PCR of CDR3 regions built TCR beta libraries. TCRdb passed the multiplex PCR reads through MiXCR, listing each CDR3 protein once. The table has roughly 500,000 distinct CDR3 sequences, 14% seen once; the top ten hold around a sixth. Time point reported: newly diagnosed GD, antithyroid drugs for less than 3 months. The authors made the TCR library using RNA they extracted from PBMCs. Separately, the same data were catalogued under a study of T cells in Graves' hyperthyroidism and ophthalmopathy.

The sequencing used peripheral blood mononuclear cells (PBMCs), collected at new diagnosis, from a patient treated with antithyroid drugs. The receptor source for this set is a woman aged 45-65 years with Graves disease.

This clonotype has ten or more counts. This chain uses TRBV10-3 with TRBJ1-2; maybe TRBD1 (6 bases). There are 14 residues in the CDR3. The V end was cut by 0 bases, the J end by 4 bases, with 9 bases between. Germline V gives CDR1 ENHRY, CDR2 SYGVKD. The DNA for the CDR3 is TGTGCCATCAGTGAGTCGCGACAGGTCTATGGCTACACCTTC. Its protein product is CAISESRQVYGYTF.

This clonotype has a count of ten or more. This chain joins TRBV29-1 and TRBJ2-1, with 13 bases fitting TRBD2. This CDR3 has 19 amino acids. CDR1 SQVTM and CDR2 ANQGSEA come from the germline V gene. V shed 1 base, J shed 0 bases, and the junction held 9 bases outside the gene matches. The chain's CDR3 is CSVEGRTSGGYSSYNEQFF. DNA for the CDR3: TGCAGCGTTGAAGGTCGGACTAGCGGGGGCTATAGCTCCTACAATGAGCAGTTCTTC.

The V gene is TRBV5-1, the J gene TRBJ2-1, with 8 nucleotides matching TRBD2. The CDR3 runs to 16 residues. With 4 bases clipped from V and 5 bases from J, the junction kept 11 bases outside the gene matches. Germline-derived CDR1 and CDR2 are SGHRS and YFSETQ. The CDR3 reads CASSALLTSDHNEQFF. The CDR3 DNA is TGCGCCAGCAGCGCCCTACTGACTAGCGATCACAATGAGCAGTTCTTC.

As for this clonotype: A junction boundary mismatches the germline segment, possibly from a read error. The chain employs TRBV18 and TRBJ2-7; 7 nucleotides match TRBD2. CDR3 length: 16 residues. Per germline, CDR1 KGHSH and CDR2 LQKENI. CDR3 residues: CASSPRSASGAYERYF. For the CDR3, the DNA is TGTGCCAGCTCACCAAGGTCCGCTAGCGGTGCCTACGAGCGGTACTTC.

Comment on this clonotype: Possible read error: a much larger clone is one base away. Without the conserved terminal phenylalanine or tryptophan, this CDR3 likely stems from a read error. The chain employs TRBV5-1 and TRBJ1-1; D remains unclear. Germline-derived CDR1 and CDR2 are SGHRS and YFSETQ. V lost 0 bases and J 0 bases, leaving 18 bases between the germline ends. The CDR3 covers 18 residues. The CDR3 reads CASSLEERGSLLNTEAFS. Written as DNA, the CDR3 is TGCGCCAGCAGCTTGGAAGAGCGGGGTAGTCTATTGAACACTGAAGCTTTCTCT.

This clonotype came up a few times. The gene calls are TRBV19 and TRBJ1-2; a possible D gene is TRBD1 (5 bases). The CDR3 extends over 16 amino acids. Germline V gene data show CDR1 as LNHDA and CDR2 as SQIVND (reference sequence). V lost 0 bases and J 1 base, leaving 12 bases between the germline ends. CDR3: CASSIDGPGINYGYTF. CDR3 coding DNA: TGTGCCAGTAGTATAGATGGTCCAGGGATTAACTATGGCTACACCTTC.

This clonotype occurred many times. The chain carries TRBV10-3 and TRBJ2-2, with TRBD2 matching 15 bases. The CDR3 spans 17 residues. Trimming at V came to 5 bases and at J to 0 bases, leaving 1 base not matched to a gene. Per germline, CDR1 ENHRY and CDR2 SYGVKD. The CDR3 DNA reads TGTGCCATCAGTAGGACTAGCGGGAGGGCGAACACCGGGGAGCTGTTTTTT. Residues: CAISRTSGRANTGELFF.

This clonotype was seen repeatedly, ten times or more. This chain uses TRBV7-2 with TRBJ2-7; 10 positions match TRBD2. The V gene's germline CDR1 is SGHTA and CDR2 FQGNSA. The CDR3 is 15 residues long. Germline trimming cut 5 bases from V and 0 bases from J; bases unmatched to any gene: 4. Written as DNA, the CDR3 is TGTGCCAGCAGCCTTCTAGCGGGAGACTCCTACGAGCAGTACTTC. Translated: CASSLLAGDSYEQYF.

Many counts were recorded for this clonotype. CDR3 nucleotides: TGTGCCAGCAACCGAGAATCGGCCACCGGGGAGCTGTTTTTT. This encodes CASNRESATGELFF. The rearrangement joins TRBV12-3 or TRBV12-4 to TRBJ2-2; D gene uncertain. The CDR3 is made up of 14 amino acids. The V end was cut by 7 bases, the J end by 4 bases, with 13 bases between.

This rearrangement joins TRBV25-1 to TRBJ2-4; maybe TRBD2 (5 bases). The germline V and J ends were trimmed by 0 bases and 8 bases, with 8 bases remaining between them. CDR3 length: 13 amino acids. Germline assignment: CDR1 MGHDK and CDR2 SYGVNS. The CDR3 is CASSEYTGDIQYF. In DNA form, the CDR3 reads TGTGCCAGCAGTGAATATACCGGGGACATTCAGTACTTC.

The table lists this clonotype with a few counts. This chain connects TRBV5-1 to TRBJ2-1; D is unclear. Germline loops: CDR1 SGHRS, CDR2 YFSETQ. The CDR3 runs to 14 residues. Deletions cut 5 bases from V and 2 bases from J, with 11 bases between. DNA for the CDR3: TGCGCCAGCAGGAGTACTCGCCCCTACAATGAGCAGTTCTTC. This codes for CASRSTRPYNEQFF.

This clonotype has at least ten counts. The chain employs TRBV5-1 and TRBJ2-2, with D possibly being TRBD1 (6 bases). V was cut by 3 bases and J by 1 base, with 13 bases left in between. CDR3 length: 16 residues. Germline V gene sequence: CDR1 SGHRS, CDR2 YFSETQ. CDR3 DNA: TGCGCCAGCAGCTCCGGACGACAGGTGAACACCGGGGAGCTGTTTTTT. Protein product: CASSSGRQVNTGELFF.

The sample holds many counts of this clonotype. The chain is built from TRBV5-1 and TRBJ2-1; 8 nucleotides agree with TRBD2. Trimming removed 2 bases from V and 7 bases from J; junction bases left unmatched: 8. The CDR3 covers 15 residues. The V gene's germline CDR1 is SGHRS and CDR2 YFSETQ. The CDR3 coding sequence is TGCGCCAGCAGCTTTACGGGAGGGGTCGAGAATGAGCAGTTCTTC. Its protein is CASSFTGGVENEQFF.

This clonotype was detected many times. This chain connects TRBV12-3 or TRBV12-4 to TRBJ1-1; D call uncertain. This CDR3 region has 15 residues. V shed 0 bases and J shed 0 bases, with 8 bases lying between them. CDR3 region: CASSLAARMNTEAFF. The CDR3 DNA sequence: TGTGCCAGCAGTTTAGCGGCCAGGATGAACACTGAAGCTTTCTTT.

The gene calls are TRBV7-9 and TRBJ2-3; D ambiguous. The CDR3 has 12 amino acids. V lost 7 bases and J 4 bases, leaving 9 bases between the germline ends. Germline loops: CDR1 SEHNR, CDR2 FQNEAQ (reference sequence). The CDR3 region has the DNA TGTGCCAGCACTAGAGAGGCAGATACGCAGTATTTT. Encoded protein: CASTREADTQYF.

A single count supports this clonotype. This CDR3 reads CASSTDSFSGANVLTF. CDR3 sequence (DNA): TGTGCCAGTAGTACCGACTCCTTCTCTGGGGCCAACGTCCTGACTTTC. The chain uses TRBV19 and TRBJ2-6; no firm D call. The V and J ends lost 4 bases and 0 bases respectively, with 10 bases between them. The germline V gene encodes CDR1 LNHDA and CDR2 SQIVND (reference sequence). The CDR3 is 16 residues long.

The sample holds many counts of this clonotype. The rearrangement uses TRBV27 and TRBJ1-5; D is ambiguous. Trimming removed 5 bases from V and 0 bases from J, with 5 bases in between. CDR1 MNHEY and CDR2 SMNVEV come from the germline V gene (reference sequence). The CDR3 loop spans 13 amino acids. The CDR3 coding sequence is TGTGCCAGCAGTCTACATAGCAATCAGCCCCAGCATTTT. It translates to CASSLHSNQPQHF.

This clonotype came up many times. The gene calls are TRBV27 and TRBJ2-7; D remains unclear. This CDR3 has 13 residues. Looked up from germline, CDR1 is MNHEY and CDR2 is SMNVEV (reference sequence). The V end lost 8 bases, the J end lost 0 bases, and 11 bases lay between the germline ends. DNA for the CDR3: TGTGCCAGCGGTCTCCGGAGCTCCTACGAGCAGTACTTC. Its translation: CASGLRSSYEQYF.

The sample holds many counts of this clonotype. The chain carries TRBV10-1 and TRBJ2-3; 8 bases fit TRBD1. The CDR3 is made up of 16 amino acids. V shed 2 bases and J 2 bases; nucleotides not matched to a gene: 6. CDR1 WNHNN and CDR2 SYGVQD come from the germline V gene (reference sequence). Here the CDR3 DNA reads TGCGCCAGCAGTGAGGGCTGGGACAGGCTCACAGATACGCAGTATTTT. Encoded protein: CASSEGWDRLTDTQYF.

This clonotype was counted a few times. This sequence joins TRBV9 and TRBJ1-4; TRBD1 aligns across 8 bases. The CDR3 contains 15 residues. The V gene end was trimmed by 0 bases and the J gene end by 2 bases; junction bases not matched to a gene: 0. Per the germline V gene, CDR1 is SGDLS and CDR2 is YYNGEE. The CDR3 DNA follows: TGTGCCAGCAGCGTAGGGACAGGGACTAATGAAAAACTGTTTTTT. Encoded protein: CASSVGTGTNEKLFF.

There are a few counts of this clonotype. The V and J genes are TRBV5-1 and TRBJ1-1; no firm D call. The CDR3 sequence is 14 residues long. Germline assignment: CDR1 SGHRS and CDR2 YFSETQ. Trimming removed 4 bases from V and 1 base from J, with 11 bases in between. The CDR3 loop reads CASSPDPGNTEAFF. The CDR3 DNA reads TGCGCCAGCAGCCCGGACCCTGGGAACACTGAAGCTTTCTTT.

For this clonotype: Since a much larger clone is just one base distant, this may be a read error. The chain combines TRBV27 with TRBJ1-1; a weak D match, TRBD1 (6 bases). The germline V and J ends were trimmed by 8 bases and 0 bases, with 25 bases remaining between them. Germline assignment: CDR1 MNHEY and CDR2 SMNVEV (reference sequence). The CDR3 contains 18 residues. DNA of the CDR3: TGTGCCAGCCCCTCCAGGGGCGTATCAACAAATATGAACACTGAAGCTTTCTTT. It is translated as CASPSRGVSTNMNTEAFF.

This clonotype has a count of ten or more. The chain has TRBV28 and TRBJ2-7; D could derive from TRBD1 or TRBD2 (5 bases each). The CDR3 length is 14 residues. V lost 5 bases and J lost 3, with 14 bases in between. Germline V CDR1 and CDR2: MDHEN, SYDVKM. CDR3 nucleotides: TGTGCCAGCAGTGGCCGGGACGGATACTACGAGCAGTACTTC. Its protein product is CASSGRDGYYEQYF. The variable domain in full, with the rest retrieved from reference TRBV28 and TRBJ2-7, is DVKVTQSSRYLVKRTGEKVFLECVQDMDHENMFWYRQDPGLGLRLIYFSYDVKMKEKGDIPEGYSVSREKKERFSLILESASTNQTSMYLCASSGRDGYYEQYFGPGTRLTVT.

CDR3 sequence reads: CAWSYRGPTEAFF. The CDR3 region has the DNA TGTGCCTGGAGCTACAGGGGGCCGACTGAAGCTTTCTTT. V is TRBV30 and J is TRBJ1-1, with 9 bases that match TRBD1. The CDR3 extends over 13 amino acids. Germline V lookup: CDR1 GTSNPN, CDR2 SVGIG (reference sequence). V trimming: 3 bases; J trimming: 5 bases; junction bases outside the gene matches: 4.

This clonotype was picked up many times. The chain is built from TRBV29-1 and TRBJ1-1, with D possibly being TRBD1 (6 bases). This CDR3 has 14 amino acids. Germline V gives CDR1 SQVTM, CDR2 ANQGSEA. Trimming removed 1 base from V and 3 bases from J, with 12 bases in between. The CDR3 DNA follows: TGCAGCGTTGAAGCCAACAGGGACGACACTGAAGCTTTCTTT. Amino acids: CSVEANRDDTEAFF.